The T cell receptor beta chain described here comes from a study of CD8 T cells in ankylosing spondylitis. Trimming pared 4 bases from V and 2 bases from J, leaving 2 bases between. CDR1 is MGHDK, CDR2 SYGVNS, per germline. CDR3 length: 11 amino acids. This clonotype was seen ten or more times. The antigen is undetermined. Study-wide results and caveats: Both synovial fluid and blood in reactive arthritis had previously been reported to carry some motif variants. It was reported that disease-linked clones were significantly enriched in matched ankylosing spondylitis synovial fluid. A CD8+ phenotype characterized the disease-linked clones, which were relatively rare in peripheral blood. A TCR beta motif of fewer than ten highly homologous variants appeared characteristic of ankylosing spondylitis blood.

As the method for making TCR beta libraries, quantitative 5'-RACE with molecular barcodes was used. TCRdb fed the 5' RACE reads into MiXCR, producing one record per CDR3 protein. The sample consists of about 210,000 distinct CDR3 sequences, 5.5% to 7.5% of them appearing once. Sequencing was carried out using blood, either unsorted or a sorted T cell fraction (not recorded which). This chain uses TRBV25-1 with TRBJ1-1, with D unresolved. The TCR originated in a male donor with ankylosing spondylitis. CDR3 DNA: TGTGCCAGCAGTGCAAACACTGAAGCTTTCTTT. Translation: CASSANTEAFF. Full variable domain (remainder filled in from reference TRBV25-1 and TRBJ1-1): EADIYQTPRYLVIGTGKKITLECSQTMGHDKMYWYQQDPGMELHLIHYSYGVNSTEKGDLSSESTVSRIRTEHFPLTLESARPSHTSQYLCASSANTEAFFGQGTRLTVV.